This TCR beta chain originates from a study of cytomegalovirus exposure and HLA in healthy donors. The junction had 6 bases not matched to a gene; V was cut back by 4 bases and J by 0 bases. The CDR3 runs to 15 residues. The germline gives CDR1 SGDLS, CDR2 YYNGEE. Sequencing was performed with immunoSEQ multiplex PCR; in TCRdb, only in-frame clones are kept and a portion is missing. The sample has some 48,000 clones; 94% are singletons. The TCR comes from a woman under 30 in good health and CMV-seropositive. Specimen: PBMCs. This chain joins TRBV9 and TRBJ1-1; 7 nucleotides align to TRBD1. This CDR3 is CASSPRDSVNTEAFF. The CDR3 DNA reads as TGTGCCAGCAGCCCAAGGGACAGCGTGAACACTGAAGCTTTCTTT.